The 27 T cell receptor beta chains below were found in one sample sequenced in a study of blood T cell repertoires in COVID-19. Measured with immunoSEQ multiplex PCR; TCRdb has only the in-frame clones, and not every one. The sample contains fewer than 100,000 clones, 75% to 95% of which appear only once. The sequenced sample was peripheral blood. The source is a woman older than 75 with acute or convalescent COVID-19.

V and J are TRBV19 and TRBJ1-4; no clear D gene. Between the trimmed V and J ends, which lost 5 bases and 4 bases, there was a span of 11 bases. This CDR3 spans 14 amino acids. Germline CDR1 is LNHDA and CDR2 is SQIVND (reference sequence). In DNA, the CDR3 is TGTGCCAGTAGTCTTAGGGAGCTTAATGAAAAACTGTTTTTT. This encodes CASSLRELNEKLFF.

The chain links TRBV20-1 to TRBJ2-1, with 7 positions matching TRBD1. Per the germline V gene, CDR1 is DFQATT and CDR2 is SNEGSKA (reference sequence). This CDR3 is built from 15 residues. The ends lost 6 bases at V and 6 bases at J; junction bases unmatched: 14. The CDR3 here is CSASRGTGAGNEQFF. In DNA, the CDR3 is TGCAGTGCCAGTCGAGGAACAGGGGCGGGCAATGAGCAGTTCTTC.

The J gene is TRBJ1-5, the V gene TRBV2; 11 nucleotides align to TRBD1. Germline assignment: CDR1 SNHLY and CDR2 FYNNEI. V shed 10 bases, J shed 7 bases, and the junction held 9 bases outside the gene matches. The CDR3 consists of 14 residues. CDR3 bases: TGTGCCACCCGGGGACAGGGGGTTCGGCAGCCCCAGCATTTT. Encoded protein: CATRGQGVRQPQHF.

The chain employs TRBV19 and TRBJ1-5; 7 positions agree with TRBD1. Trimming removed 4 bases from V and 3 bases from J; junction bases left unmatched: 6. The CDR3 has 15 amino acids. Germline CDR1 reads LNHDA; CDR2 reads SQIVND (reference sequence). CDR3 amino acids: CASSTETGFNQPQHF. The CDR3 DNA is TGTGCCAGTAGTACGGAGACAGGGTTCAATCAGCCCCAGCATTTT.

The DNA for the CDR3 is TGCGCCAGCAGCCCTGCGACTAGCAGTAGCACAGATACGCAGTATTTT. Its protein product is CASSPATSSSTDTQYF. V is TRBV5-1 and J is TRBJ2-3, with 7 bases that match TRBD2. V was clipped by 4 bases and J by 0 bases; unmatched bases: 8. The CDR3 runs 16 residues. Germline V gene lookup returns CDR1 SGHRS and CDR2 YFSETQ.

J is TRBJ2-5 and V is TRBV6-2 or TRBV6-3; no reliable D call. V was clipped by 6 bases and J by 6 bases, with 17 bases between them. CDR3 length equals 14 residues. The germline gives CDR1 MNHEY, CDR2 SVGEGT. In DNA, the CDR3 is TGTGCCAGCAGCCAATCCGCGGCGATTAAGACCCAGTACTTC. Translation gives CASSQSAAIKTQYF.

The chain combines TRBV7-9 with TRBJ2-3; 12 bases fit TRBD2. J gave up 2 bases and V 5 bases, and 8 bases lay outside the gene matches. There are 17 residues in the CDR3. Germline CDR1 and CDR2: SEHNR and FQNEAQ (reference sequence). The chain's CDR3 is CASSPTLAGGFTDTQYF. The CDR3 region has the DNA TGTGCCAGCAGCCCAACGCTAGCGGGAGGGTTCACAGATACGCAGTATTTT.

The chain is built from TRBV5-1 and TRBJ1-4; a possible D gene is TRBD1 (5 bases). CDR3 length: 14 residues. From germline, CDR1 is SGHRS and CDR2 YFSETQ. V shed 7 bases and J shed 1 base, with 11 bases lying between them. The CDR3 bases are TGCGCCAGCTCGGGCGGGGGAACTAATGAAAAACTGTTTTTT. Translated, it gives CASSGGGTNEKLFF.

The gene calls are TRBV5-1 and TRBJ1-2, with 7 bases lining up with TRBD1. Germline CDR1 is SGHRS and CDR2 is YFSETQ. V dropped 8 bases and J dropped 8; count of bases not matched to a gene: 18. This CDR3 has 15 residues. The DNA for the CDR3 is TGCGCCAGTACCCCGGGACAGATGTCTTCGGGGGGCTACACCTTC. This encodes CASTPGQMSSGGYTF. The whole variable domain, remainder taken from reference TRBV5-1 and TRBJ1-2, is KAGVTQTPRYLIKTRGQQVTLSCSPISGHRSVSWYQQTPGQGLQFLFEYFSETQRNKGNFPGRFSGRQFSNSRSEMNVSTLELGDSALYLCASTPGQMSSGGYTFGSGTRLTVV.

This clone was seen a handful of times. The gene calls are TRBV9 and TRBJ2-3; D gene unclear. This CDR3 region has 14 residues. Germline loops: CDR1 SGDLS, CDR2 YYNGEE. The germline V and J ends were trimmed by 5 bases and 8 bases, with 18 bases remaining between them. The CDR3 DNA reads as TGTGCCAGCAGTGACCCGTCCGCTAGATCTACGCAGTATTTT. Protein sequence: CASSDPSARSTQYF.

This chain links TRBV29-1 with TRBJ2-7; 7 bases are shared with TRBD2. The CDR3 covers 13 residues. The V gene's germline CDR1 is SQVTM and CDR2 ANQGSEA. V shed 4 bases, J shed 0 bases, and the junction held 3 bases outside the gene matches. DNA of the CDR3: TGCAGCGTTGTGGGGGGGGGCTCCTACGAGCAGTACTTC. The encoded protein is CSVVGGGSYEQYF.

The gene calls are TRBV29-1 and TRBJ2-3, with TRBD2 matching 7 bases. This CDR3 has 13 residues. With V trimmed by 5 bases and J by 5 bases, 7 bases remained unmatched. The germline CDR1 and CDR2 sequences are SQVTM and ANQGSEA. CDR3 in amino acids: CSVLSGGVDTQYF. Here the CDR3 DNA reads TGCAGCGTTTTGTCGGGAGGCGTAGATACGCAGTATTTT.

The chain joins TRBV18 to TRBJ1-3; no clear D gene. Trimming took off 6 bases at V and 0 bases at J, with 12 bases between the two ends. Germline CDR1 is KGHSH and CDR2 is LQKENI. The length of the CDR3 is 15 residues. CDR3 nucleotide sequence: TGTGCCAGCTCGGAGATTCTGAGCTCTGGAAACACCATATATTTT. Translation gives CASSEILSSGNTIYF.

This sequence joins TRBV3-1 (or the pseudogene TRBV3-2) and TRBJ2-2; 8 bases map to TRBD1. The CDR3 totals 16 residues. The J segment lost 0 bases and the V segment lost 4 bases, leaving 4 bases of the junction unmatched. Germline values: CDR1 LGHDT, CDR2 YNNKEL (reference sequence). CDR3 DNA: TGTGCCAGCAGCCTTGGACAGGGCGCGAACACCGGGGAGCTGTTTTTT. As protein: CASSLGQGANTGELFF.

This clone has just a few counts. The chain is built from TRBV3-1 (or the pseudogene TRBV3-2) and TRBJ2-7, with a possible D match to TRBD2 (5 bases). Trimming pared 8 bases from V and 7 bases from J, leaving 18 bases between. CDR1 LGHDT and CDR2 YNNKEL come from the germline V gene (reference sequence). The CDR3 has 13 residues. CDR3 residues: CASSPLGSGEQYF. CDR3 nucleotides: TGTGCCAGCTCCCCCCTAGGTTCGGGGGAGCAGTACTTC.

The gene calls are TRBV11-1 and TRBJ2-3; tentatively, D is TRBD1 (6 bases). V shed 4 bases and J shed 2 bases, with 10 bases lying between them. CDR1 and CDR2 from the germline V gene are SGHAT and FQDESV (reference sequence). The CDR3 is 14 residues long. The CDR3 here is CASSSDRTTDTQYF. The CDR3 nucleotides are TGTGCCAGCAGCTCCGACAGGACCACAGATACGCAGTATTTT.

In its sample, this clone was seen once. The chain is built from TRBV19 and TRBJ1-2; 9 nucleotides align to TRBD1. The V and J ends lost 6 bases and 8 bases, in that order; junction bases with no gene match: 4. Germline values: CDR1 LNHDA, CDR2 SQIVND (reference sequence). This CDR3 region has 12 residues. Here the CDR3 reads CASRDRGRGYTF. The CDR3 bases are TGTGCCAGTAGAGACAGGGGGAGAGGCTACACCTTC.

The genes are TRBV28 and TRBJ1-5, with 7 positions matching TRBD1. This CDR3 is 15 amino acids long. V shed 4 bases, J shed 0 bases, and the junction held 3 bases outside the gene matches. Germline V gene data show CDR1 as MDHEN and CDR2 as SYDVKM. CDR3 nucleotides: TGTGCCAGCAGTTCCGGACAGGTTAGCAATCAGCCCCAGCATTTT. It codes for CASSSGQVSNQPQHF.

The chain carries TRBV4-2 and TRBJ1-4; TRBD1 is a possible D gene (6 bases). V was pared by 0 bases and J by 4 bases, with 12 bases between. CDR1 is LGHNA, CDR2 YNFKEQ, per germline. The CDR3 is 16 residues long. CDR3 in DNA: TGTGCCAGCAGCCAAGACTGGCCAGGGGTTAATGAAAAACTGTTTTTT. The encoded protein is CASSQDWPGVNEKLFF.

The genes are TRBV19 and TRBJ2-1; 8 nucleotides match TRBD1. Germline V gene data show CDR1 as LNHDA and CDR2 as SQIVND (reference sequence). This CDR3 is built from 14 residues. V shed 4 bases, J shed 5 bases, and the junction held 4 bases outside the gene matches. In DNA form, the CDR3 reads TGTGCCAGTAGTACCAGGACAGGGAACAATGAGCAGTTCTTC. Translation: CASSTRTGNNEQFF.

As DNA, the CDR3 is TGCAGCGTAACGCCTAGGGGTAACACTGAAGCTTTCTTT. As protein: CSVTPRGNTEAFF. This sequence joins TRBV29-1 and TRBJ1-1; perhaps TRBD1 as D (5 bases). This CDR3 comprises 13 residues. Trimming stripped 6 bases from V and 2 bases from J, with 13 bases between. In germline, CDR1 is SQVTM, CDR2 ANQGSEA.

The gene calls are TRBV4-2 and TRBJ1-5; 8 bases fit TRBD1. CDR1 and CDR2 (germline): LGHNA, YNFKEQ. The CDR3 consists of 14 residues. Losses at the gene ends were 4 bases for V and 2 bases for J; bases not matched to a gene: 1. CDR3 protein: CASSPTGGNQPQHF. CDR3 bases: TGTGCCAGCAGCCCGACAGGGGGCAATCAGCCCCAGCATTTT.

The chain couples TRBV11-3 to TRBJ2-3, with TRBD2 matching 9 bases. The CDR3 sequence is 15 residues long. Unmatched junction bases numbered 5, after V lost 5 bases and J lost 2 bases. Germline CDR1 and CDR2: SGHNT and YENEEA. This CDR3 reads CASSVSGRDTDTQYF. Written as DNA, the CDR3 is TGTGCCAGCAGCGTTAGCGGGAGAGACACAGATACGCAGTATTTT.

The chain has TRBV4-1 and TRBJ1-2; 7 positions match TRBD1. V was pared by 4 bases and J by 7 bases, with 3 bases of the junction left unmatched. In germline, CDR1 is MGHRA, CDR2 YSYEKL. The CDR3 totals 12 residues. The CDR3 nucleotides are TGCGCCAGCAGCCCTCGACAGGGTGGCTACACCTTC. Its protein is CASSPRQGGYTF.

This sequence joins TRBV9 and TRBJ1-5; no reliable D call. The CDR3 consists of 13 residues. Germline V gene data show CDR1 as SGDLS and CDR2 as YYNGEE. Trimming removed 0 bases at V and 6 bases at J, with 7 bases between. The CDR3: CASSVDEGQPQHF. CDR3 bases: TGTGCCAGCAGCGTAGATGAGGGTCAGCCCCAGCATTTT.

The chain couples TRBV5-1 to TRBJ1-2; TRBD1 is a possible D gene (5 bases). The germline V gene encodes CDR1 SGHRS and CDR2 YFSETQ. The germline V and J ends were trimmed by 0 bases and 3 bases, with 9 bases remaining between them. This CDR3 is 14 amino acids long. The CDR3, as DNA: TGCGCCAGCAGCTTGGCTAGGGGCGACTATGGCTACACCTTC. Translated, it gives CASSLARGDYGYTF. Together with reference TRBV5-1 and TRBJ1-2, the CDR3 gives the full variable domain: KAGVTQTPRYLIKTRGQQVTLSCSPISGHRSVSWYQQTPGQGLQFLFEYFSETQRNKGNFPGRFSGRQFSNSRSEMNVSTLELGDSALYLCASSLARGDYGYTFGSGTRLTVV.

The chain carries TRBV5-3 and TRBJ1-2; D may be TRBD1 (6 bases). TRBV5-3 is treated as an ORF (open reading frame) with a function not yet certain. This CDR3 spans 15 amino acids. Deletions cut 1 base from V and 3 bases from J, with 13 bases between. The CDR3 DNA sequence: TGTGCCAGAAGCTTGTCCTGGGGGCGCGACTATGGCTACACCTTC. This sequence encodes CARSLSWGRDYGYTF.